This TCR beta chain was profiled in a study of post-analysis software for immune sequencing data. Study information: The disease courses covered relapsing-remitting, secondary progressive and progressive-relapsing multiple sclerosis. Overall study results and limits: Patients had higher frequencies than controls of about five TRBV segments, including TRBV5-6, TRBV5-1 and TRBV20-1. Among multiple sclerosis patients, normalized Chao1 diversity was significantly below that of controls. Strong co-clustering by F measure was seen for same-batch samples.

As to this clonotype: Its specificity is not known.

The V gene's germline CDR1 is DFQATT and CDR2 SNEGSKA (reference sequence). V trimming: 4 bases; J trimming: 6 bases; junction bases outside the gene matches: 5. This CDR3 is built from 15 residues. Each TCR beta cDNA library carried unique molecular identifiers. The authors obtained roughly 500,000 cDNA molecules from roughly 1 to 10 million T cells. In TCRdb, the PCR reads were re-called with MiXCR into one record per CDR3 protein. This sample carries fewer than 850,000 distinct CDR3 sequences, roughly 29% of them seen once, and the ten largest clones take around 0.56%. The sample was blood. The chain couples TRBV20-1 to TRBJ2-1; 14 positions agree with TRBD2. This TCR derives from a girl between 10 and 17 years old with multiple sclerosis. This CDR3 reads CSAIPTSGRANEQFF. Here the CDR3 DNA reads TGCAGTGCTATCCCGACTAGCGGGAGGGCCAATGAGCAGTTCTTC.